The sequence of this TCR beta chain was determined in a study of radiation and T cells in renal cell carcinoma. Profiling relied on immunoSEQ multiplex PCR, and the TCRdb table lists in-frame clones only, not all of them. This repertoire shows 150,000 to 160,000 clones, roughly 89% found once; its top ten account for over 10%. Regarding time point: blood 2 weeks post-SBRT. Regarding treatment: 15 Gy SBRT to primary tumor, nephrectomy 4 weeks later. V gave up 5 bases and J gave up 5 bases; unmatched junction bases: 9. The CDR3 is 16 residues long. Looked up from germline, CDR1 is SGHTA and CDR2 is FQGNSA.

The chain uses TRBV7-2 and TRBJ2-3, with TRBD2 identical over 11 bases. The clonotype comes from a woman aged 45 to 65 with renal cell carcinoma. The specimen was blood, collected from a patient whose treatment included radiotherapy and nephrectomy. In nucleotides, the CDR3 is TGTGCCAGCAGCACTAGCGGGGGACCCGGGGGAGATACGCAGTATTTT. Protein sequence: CASSTSGGPGGDTQYF. Full variable domain (remainder filled in from reference TRBV7-2 and TRBJ2-3): GAGVSQSPSNKVTEKGKDVELRCDPISGHTALYWYRQSLGQGLEFLIYFQGNSAPDKSGLPSDRFSAERTGGSVSTLTIQRTQQEDSAVYLCASSTSGGPGGDTQYFGPGTRLTVL.